This TCR beta chain was obtained from a study of CD8 T cells in ankylosing spondylitis. Broader study findings: Previously reported in reactive arthritis synovial fluid and blood were some of the motif variants. Reports say disease-linked clones showed up significantly more in matched ankylosing spondylitis synovial fluid. Several highly homologous variants made up a TCR beta motif, and this motif appeared characteristic of ankylosing spondylitis blood.

Using quantitative 5'-RACE with molecular barcodes, the authors made TCR beta libraries. MiXCR, applied by TCRdb to the 5' RACE reads, yields one record per CDR3 protein. The sample includes about 420,000 distinct CDR3 sequences, approximately 20% seen only once; the top ten take about a sixth. The germline V gene has CDR1 LGHNA and CDR2 YSLEER. V was clipped by 0 bases and J by 1 base; unmatched bases: 6. This CDR3 region has 16 residues. With regard to this clonotype: Its antigen is still unknown.

This receptor was identified in a male donor with ankylosing spondylitis. The chain has TRBV4-3 and TRBJ2-7, with TRBD2 identical over 7 bases. The sequenced sample consisted of blood, either unsorted or a sorted T cell fraction (not recorded which). The CDR3 loop reads CASSQDLERGSYEQYF. The CDR3 DNA reads TGCGCCAGCAGCCAAGACCTGGAGCGGGGTTCCTACGAGCAGTACTTC.